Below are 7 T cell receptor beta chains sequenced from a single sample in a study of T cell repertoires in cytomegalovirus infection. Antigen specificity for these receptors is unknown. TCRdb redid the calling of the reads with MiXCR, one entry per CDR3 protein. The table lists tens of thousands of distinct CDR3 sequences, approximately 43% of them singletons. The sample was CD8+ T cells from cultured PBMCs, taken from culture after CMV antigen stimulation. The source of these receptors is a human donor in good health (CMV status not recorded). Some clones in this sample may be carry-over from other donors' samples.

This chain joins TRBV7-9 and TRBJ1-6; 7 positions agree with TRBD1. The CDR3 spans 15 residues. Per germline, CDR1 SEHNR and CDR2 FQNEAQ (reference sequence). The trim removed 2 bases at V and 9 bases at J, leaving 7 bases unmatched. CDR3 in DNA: TGTGCCAGCAGCTTACCCGGGACAGAAGGTTCACCCCTCCACTTT. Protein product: CASSLPGTEGSPLHF. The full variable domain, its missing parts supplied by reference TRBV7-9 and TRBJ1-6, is DTGVSQNPRHKITKRGQNVTFRCDPISEHNRLYWYRQTLGQGPEFLTYFQNEAQLEKSRLLSDRFSAERPKGSFSTLEIQRTEQGDSAMYLCASSLPGTEGSPLHFGNGTRLTVT.

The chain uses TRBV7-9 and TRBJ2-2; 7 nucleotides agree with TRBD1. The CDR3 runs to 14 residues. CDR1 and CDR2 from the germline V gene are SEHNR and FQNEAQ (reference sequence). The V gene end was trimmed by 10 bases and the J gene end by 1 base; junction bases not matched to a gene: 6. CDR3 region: CAIPRGQNTGELFF. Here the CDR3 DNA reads TGTGCCATCCCTAGGGGGCAGAACACCGGGGAGCTGTTTTTT. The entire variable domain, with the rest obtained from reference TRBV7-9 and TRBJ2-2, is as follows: DTGVSQNPRHKITKRGQNVTFRCDPISEHNRLYWYRQTLGQGPEFLTYFQNEAQLEKSRLLSDRFSAERPKGSFSTLEIQRTEQGDSAMYLCAIPRGQNTGELFFGEGSRLTVL.

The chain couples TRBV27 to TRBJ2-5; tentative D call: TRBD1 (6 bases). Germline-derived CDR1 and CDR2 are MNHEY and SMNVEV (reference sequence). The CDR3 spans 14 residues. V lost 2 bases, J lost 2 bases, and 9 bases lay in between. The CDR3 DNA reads TGTGCCAGCAGTTTACAGACAGGACAAGAGACCCAGTACTTC. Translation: CASSLQTGQETQYF.

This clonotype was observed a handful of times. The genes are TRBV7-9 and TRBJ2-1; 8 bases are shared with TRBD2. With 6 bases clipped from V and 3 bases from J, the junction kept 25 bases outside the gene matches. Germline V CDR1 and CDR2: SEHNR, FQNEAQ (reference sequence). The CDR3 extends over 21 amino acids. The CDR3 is CASSASVSPGSGRGFYNEQFF. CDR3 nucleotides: TGTGCCAGCAGTGCCAGCGTCTCCCCAGGCAGCGGGAGAGGGTTCTACAATGAGCAGTTCTTC.

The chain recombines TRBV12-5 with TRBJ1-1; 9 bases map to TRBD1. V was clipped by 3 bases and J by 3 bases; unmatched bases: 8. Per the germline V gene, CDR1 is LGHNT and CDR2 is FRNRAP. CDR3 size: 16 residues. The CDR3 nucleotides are TGTGCTAGTGGTTTCGGACAGGGGAAAGGCGACACTGAAGCTTTCTTT. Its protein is CASGFGQGKGDTEAFF.

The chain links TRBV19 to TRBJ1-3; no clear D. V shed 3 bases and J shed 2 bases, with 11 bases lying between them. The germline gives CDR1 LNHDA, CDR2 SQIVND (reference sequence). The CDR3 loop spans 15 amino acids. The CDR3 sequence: CASSMVQDAGNTIYF. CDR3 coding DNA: TGTGCCAGTAGTATGGTGCAGGACGCTGGAAACACCATATATTTT.

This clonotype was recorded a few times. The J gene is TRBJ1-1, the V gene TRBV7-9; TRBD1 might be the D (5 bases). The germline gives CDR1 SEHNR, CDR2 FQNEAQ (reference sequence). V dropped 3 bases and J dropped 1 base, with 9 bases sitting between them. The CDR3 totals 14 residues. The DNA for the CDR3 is TGTGCCAGCAGCTTTGACAGCCCGAACACTGAAGCTTTCTTT. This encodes CASSFDSPNTEAFF. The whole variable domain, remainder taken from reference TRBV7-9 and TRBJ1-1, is DTGVSQNPRHKITKRGQNVTFRCDPISEHNRLYWYRQTLGQGPEFLTYFQNEAQLEKSRLLSDRFSAERPKGSFSTLEIQRTEQGDSAMYLCASSFDSPNTEAFFGQGTRLTVV.